Listed below are T cell receptor beta chains from one sample, sequenced in a study of blood T cell repertoires in COVID-19. Only in-frame clones appear in the TCRdb table, and some are missing; sequencing was by immunoSEQ multiplex PCR. The repertoire has over 150,000 clones, about 88% of them found once; the top ten carry around 3%. What was sequenced was peripheral blood. These receptor sequences come from a man aged 40-50 years with active or convalescent COVID-19. The CDR3 runs from the conserved cysteine through the conserved F or W. Fields, in order: J gene, V gene, D gene, clone size, CDR3 protein, CDR3 DNA. D genes are given only for firm matches. The size of a clone is reported for some rows only, either as once, few or many, or as a class for expanded clones.

>TRBJ2-5|TRBV28|-|-
CASSPEGGLETQYF
TGTGCCAGCAGCCCGGAGGGTGGGCTAGAGACCCAGTACTTC
>TRBJ2-1|TRBV6-1|-|-
CASSDYGDNEQFF
TGTGCCAGCAGTGATTACGGGGACAATGAGCAGTTCTTC
>TRBJ2-5|TRBV7-2|TRBD1|-
CASSARTGEETQYF
TGTGCCAGCAGCGCCCGGACAGGGGAGGAGACCCAGTACTTC
>TRBJ1-5|TRBV6-5|-|-
CASRVGGSNQPQHF
TGTGCCAGCAGAGTGGGGGGATCCAATCAGCCCCAGCATTTT
>TRBJ2-3|TRBV15|TRBD2|once
CATSRETTLAGGPDTQYF
TGTGCCACCAGCAGAGAAACGACTCTAGCGGGGGGGCCAGATACGCAGTATTTT
>TRBJ2-7|TRBV7-2|TRBD2|-
CASSPHSGGYEQYF
TGTGCCAGCAGCCCGCACTCGGGAGGATACGAGCAGTACTTC
>TRBJ1-2|TRBV9|-|-
CASSVGGLYGYTF
TGTGCCAGCAGCGTAGGAGGACTCTATGGCTACACCTTC
>TRBJ2-5|TRBV10-2|-|-
CASSFAGAGETQYF
TGCGCCAGCAGTTTTGCGGGGGCGGGAGAGACCCAGTACTTC
>TRBJ2-4|TRBV11-1|-|-
CASSVPGKNIQYF
TGTGCCAGCAGCGTCCCGGGTAAAAACATTCAGTACTTC
>TRBJ1-6|TRBV6-5|TRBD1|-
CATLRTGGSPLHF
TGTGCCACTCTAAGGACAGGAGGTTCACCCCTCCACTTT
>TRBJ2-3|TRBV2|-|once
CASRPRAADTDTQYF
TGTGCCAGCAGACCGAGGGCGGCGGACACAGATACGCAGTATTTT
>TRBJ2-5|TRBV2|-|-
CATSKGRGETQYF
TGTGCCACCTCCAAGGGGCGGGGAGAGACCCAGTACTTC
>TRBJ1-1|TRBV3-1/TRBV3-2|TRBD1|-
CASSQHGDRREAFF
TGTGCCAGCAGCCAACACGGGGACAGACGAGAAGCTTTCTTT
>TRBJ1-1|TRBV20-1|-|-
CSASFQSNTEAFF
TGCAGTGCTAGTTTCCAGTCGAACACTGAAGCTTTCTTT
>TRBJ2-4|TRBV27|TRBD1|-
CASSLGQERNIQYF
TGTGCCAGCAGTTTAGGACAGGAGAGAAACATTCAGTACTTC
>TRBJ2-3|TRBV1|-|-
CTSSQEVAGGLLGTDTQYF
TGCACCAGCAGCCAAGAGGTAGCGGGGGGGCTTCTGGGGACAGATACGCAGTATTTT
>TRBJ2-1|TRBV10-3|-|-
CAISEQGYEQFF
TGTGCCATCAGTGAGCAGGGTTATGAGCAGTTCTTC
>TRBJ2-2|TRBV2|-|few
CASSEGPSPTGELFF
TGTGCCAGCAGTGAAGGTCCTAGCCCTACCGGGGAGCTGTTTTTT
>TRBJ1-5|TRBV2|-|-
CASSVSRFGQPQHF
TGTGCCAGCAGTGTGTCGAGGTTCGGGCAGCCCCAGCATTTT
>TRBJ2-2|TRBV30|-|-
CAWSWEPGHRPTGELFF
TGTGCCTGGAGTTGGGAACCGGGACACCGTCCCACCGGGGAGCTGTTTTTT
>TRBJ1-2|TRBV28|TRBD1|-
CASSLGQWNGYTF
TGTGCCAGCAGTTTGGGACAGTGGAATGGCTACACCTTC
>TRBJ2-1|TRBV15|TRBD1|-
CATSNNRGPYNEQFF
TGTGCCACCAGCAACAACAGGGGGCCCTACAATGAGCAGTTCTTC
>TRBJ1-1|TRBV30|-|-
CAWSAGPAQGEAFF
TGTGCCTGGAGTGCCGGCCCCGCGCAGGGAGAAGCTTTCTTT
>TRBJ2-1|TRBV5-1|-|few
CASSSLPLNEQFF
TGCGCCAGCAGCTCCCTACCCCTCAATGAGCAGTTCTTC
>TRBJ1-4|TRBV2|TRBD1|once
CASKRTGRFTANEKLFF
TGTGCCAGCAAGCGGACAGGGAGATTTACGGCTAATGAAAAACTGTTTTTT
>TRBJ1-5|TRBV5-6|-|-
CASSLGGAVGQPQHF
TGTGCCAGCAGCTTGGGGGGAGCCGTCGGGCAGCCCCAGCATTTT
>TRBJ2-2|TRBV5-1|TRBD1|-
CASSPGQSDTGELFF
TGCGCCAGCAGCCCGGGACAGTCAGACACCGGGGAGCTGTTTTTT
>TRBJ2-7|TRBV7-9|-|-
CASSLAGTRDEQYF
TGTGCCAGCAGCTTAGCTGGGACTCGGGACGAGCAGTACTTC
>TRBJ1-5|TRBV10-1|TRBD1|-
CATRGFRDRDRRGYSNQPQHF
TGCGCCACCCGGGGGTTCAGGGACAGGGATAGAAGAGGATATAGCAATCAGCCCCAGCATTTT
>TRBJ1-2|TRBV28|TRBD1|-
CASSLAPRGEGYTF
TGTGCCAGCAGTTTAGCGCCCAGGGGGGAGGGCTACACCTTC
>TRBJ2-3|TRBV5-1|TRBD1|-
CASSPRDSTDTQYF
TGCGCCAGCAGCCCTAGGGACAGTACAGATACGCAGTATTTT
>TRBJ1-6|TRBV28|-|-
CASRSPADGDNSPLHF
TGTGCCAGCAGGTCGCCAGCGGACGGGGATAATTCACCCCTCCACTTT
>TRBJ2-3|TRBV3-1/TRBV3-2|TRBD2|-
CASSLGGSRTDTQYF
TGTGCCAGCAGCCTCGGGGGGAGCCGCACAGATACGCAGTATTTT
>TRBJ1-2|TRBV7-9|-|-
CASSLSNYGYTF
TGTGCCAGCAGCTTGTCAAACTATGGCTACACCTTC
>TRBJ2-1|TRBV28|-|-
CASSSPAAGSYNEQFF
TGTGCCAGCAGTTCCCCAGCGGCGGGGTCCTACAATGAGCAGTTCTTC
>TRBJ1-2|TRBV4-1|-|-
CASSQAPQGPGGYTF
TGCGCCAGCAGCCAAGCCCCACAGGGTCCAGGGGGCTACACCTTC
>TRBJ2-7|TRBV11-3|-|-
CASSLAAGSYEQYF
TGTGCCAGCAGCTTAGCCGCGGGGAGCTACGAGCAGTACTTC